This T cell receptor (beta chain) was identified during a study of technical replicates of blood from several donors. The table came from immunoSEQ multiplex PCR; TCRdb's copy has only in-frame clones and leaves some out. The repertoire holds 65,000 to 95,000 clones, with roughly 93% as singletons. The source of this sequence is a human donor in good health. The sequenced material came from T cells isolated from PBMCs.

The CDR3, as DNA: TGTGCCAGCAGTGACCTACTAGCGGGCCTAAGCTCCTACAATGAGCAGTTCTTC. Translating it yields CASSDLLAGLSSYNEQFF. The rearrangement joins TRBV6-1 to TRBJ2-1, with 9 bases identical to TRBD2. The V and J ends lost 3 bases and 0 bases, in that order; junction bases with no gene match: 9. This CDR3 comprises 18 residues. The V gene's germline CDR1 is MNHNS and CDR2 SASEGT.